The present T cell receptor (beta chain) was sequenced within a study of early stage breast cancer tumors. Clones were sequenced by immunoSEQ multiplex PCR, and TCRdb holds only the in-frame ones, with some missing. This table holds around 40,000 clones, about 68% found once. There are 14 residues in the CDR3. CDR1 and CDR2 from the germline V gene are SQVTM and ANQGSEA. J lost 5 bases, V lost 3 bases, and 9 bases had no gene match. Only a few counts were recorded for this clone. Specimen: blood. The sequence came from a person between 60 and 70 years old with breast cancer. The chain combines TRBV29-1 with TRBJ2-5, with 7 bases that match TRBD2. The CDR3 sequence: CSVDSGLPSETQYF. The CDR3 nucleotides read TGCAGCGTTGATAGCGGGCTCCCCTCGGAGACCCAGTACTTC.